The T cell receptor (beta chain) described here comes from a study of CD8+ T cells in alopecia areata. Lesional scalp tissue (obtained by punch biopsy) and peripheral blood were collected from alopecia areata patients. cDNA reverse transcribed from extracted RNA served as the sequencing template. TCRdb's copy holds only in-frame clones and misses some; the assay was immunoSEQ multiplex PCR. The sample includes roughly 250,000 clones, 65% to 70% of them seen just once. This sequence was found in a human donor with alopecia areata. Material: CD4+ T cells sorted from blood, obtained at week 0.

The CDR3 DNA reads TGTGCCAGCAGTCAAAACCAGGGGGTCCTCTATGGCTACACCTTC. Translation gives CASSQNQGVLYGYTF. The rearrangement uses TRBV13 and TRBJ1-2; the match to TRBD1 covers 7 bases. The CDR3 is 15 residues long. Germline trimming cut 6 bases from V and 4 bases from J; bases unmatched to any gene: 11. CDR1 is PRHDT, CDR2 FYEKMQ, per germline (reference sequence).